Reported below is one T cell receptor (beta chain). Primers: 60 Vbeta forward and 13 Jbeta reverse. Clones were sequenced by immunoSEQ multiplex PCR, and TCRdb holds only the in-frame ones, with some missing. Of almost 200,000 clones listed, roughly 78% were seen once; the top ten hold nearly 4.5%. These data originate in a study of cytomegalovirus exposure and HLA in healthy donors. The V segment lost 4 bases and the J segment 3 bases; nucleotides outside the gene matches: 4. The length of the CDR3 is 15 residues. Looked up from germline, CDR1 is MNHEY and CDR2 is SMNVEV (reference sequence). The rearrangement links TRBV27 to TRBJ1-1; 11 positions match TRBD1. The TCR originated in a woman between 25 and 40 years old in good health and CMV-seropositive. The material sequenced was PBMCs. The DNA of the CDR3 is TGTGCCAGCAGTTCTGGGGACAGGGGGGACACTGAAGCTTTCTTT. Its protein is CASSSGDRGDTEAFF.